This T cell receptor beta chain was found in a study of T cells in women clearing cervical HPV infection. Study-wide context: Cases: HPV16-related CIN3 or worse on histology, a couple of invasive cancers. Control women cleared a single incident HPV16 infection within 12 months.

A word on this clone: The CDR3 end is not reached by the read, which stops 3 residues before it; the germline J gene fills it in.

The ends were cut back, 0 bases at V and 4 bases at J, with 14 bases in the middle. The germline V gene encodes CDR1 SGHRS and CDR2 YFSETQ. CDR3 size: 16 residues. immunoSEQ multiplex PCR used an average of around 1,200 ng genomic DNA. Some clones are missing from TCRdb's copy, which holds only in-frame ones; the method was immunoSEQ multiplex PCR. In all, the sample yields 20,000 to 30,000 clones. The sequenced sample was blood buffy coat. The clonotype was recovered from a woman between 18 and 75 years old with a cervical HPV16 infection that either progressed to CIN3+ or cleared (not recorded which). The genes are TRBV5-1 and TRBJ1-3, with D maybe TRBD1 (5 bases). CDR3 region: CASSLAGTGRGNTIYF. The CDR3 DNA, read in part, is TGCGCCAGCAGCTTGGCCGGGACTGGTCGAGGAAACACC.